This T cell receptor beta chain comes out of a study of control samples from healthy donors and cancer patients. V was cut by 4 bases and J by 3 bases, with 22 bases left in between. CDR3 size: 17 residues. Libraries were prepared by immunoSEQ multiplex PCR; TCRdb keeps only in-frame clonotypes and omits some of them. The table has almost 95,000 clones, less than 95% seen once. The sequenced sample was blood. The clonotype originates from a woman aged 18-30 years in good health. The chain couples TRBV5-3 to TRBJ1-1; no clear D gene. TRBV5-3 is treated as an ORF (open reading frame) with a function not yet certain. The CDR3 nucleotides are TGTGCCAGAAGCCGTACCCACAACCGTCCTTCGGACACTGAAGCTTTCTTT. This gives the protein CARSRTHNRPSDTEAFF.